A single sample gave rise to the 6 T cell receptor beta chains below, sequenced in a study of blood T cell repertoires in COVID-19. Profiling relied on immunoSEQ multiplex PCR, and the TCRdb table lists in-frame clones only, not all of them. The table lists about 36,000 clones, just under 80% of them singletons. Material: peripheral blood. These receptors came from a man aged 55 to 69 with acute or convalescent COVID-19.

The chain combines TRBV29-1 with TRBJ2-7; 9 positions match TRBD1. Trimming cost V 5 bases and J 6 bases; bases outside gene matches: 5. CDR1 is SQVTM, CDR2 ANQGSEA, per germline. The CDR3 contains 12 residues. The CDR3, as DNA: TGCAGCGTTCACAGGGGGCCCTTCGAGCAGTACTTC. It codes for CSVHRGPFEQYF.

The count of this clone is one. The CDR3 coding sequence is TGTGCCAGCATGTCATTCTCCTACGAGCAGTACTTC. It encodes CASMSFSYEQYF. V is TRBV27 and J is TRBJ2-7; D is uncertain. This CDR3 region has 12 residues. V lost 7 bases and J lost 0, with 7 bases in between. The germline V gene encodes CDR1 MNHEY and CDR2 SMNVEV (reference sequence).

The gene calls are TRBV3-1 (or the pseudogene TRBV3-2) and TRBJ2-5; D may be TRBD2 (6 bases). The CDR3 contains 15 residues. The ends were cut back, 3 bases at V and 4 bases at J, with 15 bases in the middle. Germline CDR1 LGHDT, CDR2 YNNKEL (reference sequence). The CDR3: CASSQARGLTETQYF. CDR3 in DNA: TGTGCCAGCAGCCAGGCCCGGGGGTTGACAGAGACCCAGTACTTC.

The chain uses TRBV9 and TRBJ1-2, with 10 bases identical to TRBD1. Germline-derived CDR1 and CDR2 are SGDLS and YYNGEE. V lost 4 bases and J lost 3; bases outside the gene matches: 3. The CDR3 runs 14 residues. The CDR3 nucleotides are TGTGCCAGCAGCCCGGGGACAGGGGACTATGGCTACACCTTC. Protein sequence: CASSPGTGDYGYTF.

The V call is TRBV10-2, the J call TRBJ2-6; possible D gene TRBD1, 5 bases. Germline-derived CDR1 and CDR2 are WSHSY and SAAADI. Trimming removed 5 bases at V and 1 base at J, with 9 bases between. The CDR3 runs to 15 residues. The CDR3 region has the DNA TGCGCCAGCAGTTCGTCAGGGTCTGGGGCCAACGTCCTGACTTTC. Translation gives CASSSSGSGANVLTF.

The chain has TRBV7-6 and TRBJ2-7; D is possibly TRBD2 (6 bases). Per germline, CDR1 SGHVS and CDR2 FNYEAQ. This CDR3 region has 14 residues. V dropped 3 bases and J dropped 2 bases, with 11 bases sitting between them. This CDR3 reads CASSLDGGPYEQYF. The CDR3 bases are TGTGCCAGCAGCTTGGACGGGGGACCCTACGAGCAGTACTTC.